The 23 T cell receptor beta chains in this list originate from one sample, sequenced in a study of blood T cells in healthy people across ages (dated by TCRdb to 2015 to 2017). Library preparation was by 5' RACE. The listed sequencing device is Illumina HiSeq 2500. A second PCR of 7 to 11 cycles was performed with a sample-barcoded 5' primer and a J-beta primer mix. TCRdb reprocessed the public reads (quality trimming at Q25 with fastp, clone calling with MiXCR) and kept in-frame beta chains. One record per CDR3 amino acid sequence lists the most common genes and DNA. For this sample the table gives 600,000 to 650,000 distinct CDR3 sequences, of which 45% to 65% were detected only once. The ten largest clones take up roughly 34% of the sample. The sequencing sample was made of blood. The receptors derive from a man aged 60-69 years in good health.

J is TRBJ1-2 and V is TRBV29-1; TRBD1 agrees at 7 bases. Germline CDR1 reads SQVTM; CDR2 reads ANQGSEA. The CDR3 spans 11 residues. The ends lost 7 bases at V and 2 bases at J; junction bases unmatched: 1. The CDR3 nucleotides are TGCAGCGGGGGACAGAACTATGGCTACACCTTC. The encoded protein is CSGGQNYGYTF.

The V and J genes are TRBV5-1 and TRBJ2-5, with D possibly being TRBD1 (5 bases). Trimming left V 4 bases short and J 0 bases short, with 16 bases between. The CDR3 spans 16 residues. Germline CDR1 and CDR2: SGHRS and YFSETQ. The DNA for the CDR3 is TGCGCCAGCAGCATTGGGGCACTCGAGTACCAAGAGACCCAGTACTTC. This codes for CASSIGALEYQETQYF.

This chain joins TRBV7-9 and TRBJ2-3; maybe TRBD2 (6 bases). The CDR3 covers 16 residues. Between the trimmed V and J ends, which lost 3 bases and 3 bases, there was a span of 16 bases. The germline V gene has CDR1 SEHNR and CDR2 FQNEAQ (reference sequence). The CDR3 region has the DNA TGTGCCAGCAGCTTGGTAAATGGAGGGACTACAGATACGCAGTATTTT. The encoded protein is CASSLVNGGTTDTQYF. The entire variable domain, with the rest obtained from reference TRBV7-9 and TRBJ2-3, is as follows: DTGVSQNPRHKITKRGQNVTFRCDPISEHNRLYWYRQTLGQGPEFLTYFQNEAQLEKSRLLSDRFSAERPKGSFSTLEIQRTEQGDSAMYLCASSLVNGGTTDTQYFGPGTRLTVL.

The CDR3 region is CASSARGPFAEQFF. DNA for the CDR3: TGTGCCAGCAGCGCCAGGGGCCCCTTTGCTGAGCAGTTCTTC. The chain joins TRBV9 to TRBJ2-1; weak D call: TRBD1 (6 bases). CDR1 and CDR2 (germline): SGDLS, YYNGEE. V lost 3 bases, J lost 9 bases, and 16 bases lay in between. There are 14 residues in the CDR3.

This clonotype was observed at least ten times. V usage is TRBV12-3 or TRBV12-4 and J usage is TRBJ2-4; D gene unclear. CDR3 length: 11 residues. V lost 6 bases and J 6 bases, leaving 6 bases between the germline ends. The CDR3 nucleotides read TGTGCCAGCAGCCTTGGAAACATTCAGTACTTC. Translation: CASSLGNIQYF.

The genes are TRBV15 and TRBJ1-6, with unresolved D. This CDR3 region has 12 residues. Looked up from germline, CDR1 is LNHNV and CDR2 is YYDKDF (reference sequence). Trimming took 0 bases from V and 8 from J, leaving 2 bases between them. CDR3 amino acids: CATSRDDSPLHF. For the CDR3, the DNA is TGTGCCACCAGCAGAGACGATTCACCCCTCCACTTT.

This chain joins TRBV7-9 and TRBJ1-6; perhaps TRBD1 as D (5 bases). This CDR3 spans 14 amino acids. Per germline, CDR1 SEHNR and CDR2 FQNEAQ (reference sequence). Trimming left V 5 bases short and J 6 bases short, with 11 bases between. The CDR3 reads CASSHAGVNSPLHF. As DNA, the CDR3 is TGTGCCAGCAGCCACGCGGGGGTTAATTCACCCCTCCACTTT.

In its sample, this clonotype was seen a few times. The J gene is TRBJ2-7, the V gene TRBV3-1; 9 nucleotides align to TRBD1. Looked up from germline, CDR1 is LGHDT and CDR2 is YNNKEL (reference sequence). V shed 1 base, J shed 2 bases, and the junction held 3 bases outside the gene matches. The CDR3 extends over 15 amino acids. CDR3 sequence reads: CASSQAGTGTYEQYF. CDR3 bases: TGTGCCAGCAGCCAAGCCGGGACAGGGACCTACGAGCAGTACTTC.

This clonotype has just a few counts. The chain recombines TRBV10-3 with TRBJ2-5; weak D call: TRBD1 (6 bases). Deletions cut 6 bases from V and 3 bases from J, with 14 bases between. Germline V gene sequence: CDR1 ENHRY, CDR2 SYGVKD. The CDR3 has 14 amino acids. The CDR3 region is CAISPGAQKETQYF. The CDR3 region has the DNA TGTGCCATCAGCCCAGGGGCCCAAAAAGAGACCCAGTACTTC.

This clonotype was observed a handful of times. DNA for the CDR3: TGTGCCAGCAGCTCCGCCTTGCAGGAGACCCAGTACTTC. This codes for CASSSALQETQYF. The genes are TRBV5-6 and TRBJ2-5, with D unclear. Trimming stripped 3 bases from V and 5 bases from J, with 11 bases between. The germline V gene has CDR1 SGHDT and CDR2 YYEEEE. The CDR3 runs to 13 residues.

The count of this clonotype is one. This rearrangement joins TRBV9 to TRBJ2-5, with TRBD2 identical over 15 bases. Matching the DNA end better, TRBJ2-1 makes the J call doubtful. CDR3 length equals 15 residues. Per germline, CDR1 SGDLS and CDR2 YYNGEE. CDR3 protein: CASTRTSGGEETQFF. For the CDR3, the DNA is TGTGCCAGCACTCGGACTAGCGGGGGGGAAGAGACCCAGTTCTTC.

This clonotype showed up just a few times. The CDR3 DNA is TGTGCCAGCAGCTTGGAGTTGGACAGGGGCAATGAGCAGTTCTTC. This gives the protein CASSLELDRGNEQFF. This rearrangement joins TRBV5-5 to TRBJ2-1; TRBD1 aligns across 9 bases. The CDR3 is 15 amino acids. Germline V gene sequence: CDR1 SGHKS, CDR2 YYEKEE (reference sequence). The V segment lost 0 bases and the J segment 6 bases; nucleotides outside the gene matches: 4.

The V gene is TRBV29-1, the J gene TRBJ2-5; the D is unclear. The germline V and J ends were trimmed by 4 bases and 5 bases, with 8 bases remaining between them. From germline, CDR1 is SQVTM and CDR2 ANQGSEA. The CDR3 is 11 residues long. CDR3 sequence (DNA): TGCAGCGTTGTTGGAGCGGAGACCCAGTACTTC. Its translation is CSVVGAETQYF.

The V call is TRBV2, the J call TRBJ2-7; perhaps TRBD1 as D (6 bases). This CDR3 region has 15 residues. Germline CDR1 SNHLY, CDR2 FYNNEI. V was trimmed by 1 base and J by 0 bases, leaving 10 bases between them. CDR3 nucleotide sequence: TGTGCCAGCAGTGAAGGGACAGCGAGCTCCTACGAGCAGTACTTC. Translating it yields CASSEGTASSYEQYF.

This clonotype was counted a single time. The chain recombines TRBV20-1 with TRBJ2-1; 8 bases line up with TRBD1. V dropped 2 bases and J dropped 7; count of bases not matched to a gene: 7. This CDR3 contains 14 residues. CDR1 is DFQATT and CDR2 is SNEGSKA in the germline V gene (reference sequence). The CDR3 nucleotides read TGCAGTGCTAGACTTGGAACAGGGGGAAATGAGCAGTTCTTC. It codes for CSARLGTGGNEQFF.

The chain joins TRBV6-2 or TRBV6-3 to TRBJ2-7; no firm D call. Germline values: CDR1 MNHEY, CDR2 SVGEGT. V was cut by 6 bases and J by 3 bases, with 15 bases left in between. This CDR3 has 14 residues. This CDR3 reads CASRATGSLYEQYF. The CDR3 nucleotides are TGTGCCAGCAGAGCTACTGGGTCCCTCTACGAGCAGTACTTC.

This chain joins TRBV3-1 and TRBJ2-5; D is unresolved. CDR3 size: 14 residues. Germline CDR1 LGHDT, CDR2 YNNKEL (reference sequence). V lost 4 bases, J lost 1 base, and 10 bases lay in between. The CDR3 coding sequence is TGTGCCAGCAGCCGCGGAAACTTCCAAGAGACCCAGTACTTC. This sequence encodes CASSRGNFQETQYF.

This rearrangement joins TRBV10-3 to TRBJ2-4; D is unresolved. The CDR3 totals 12 residues. Between the trimmed V and J ends, which lost 9 bases and 1 base, there was a span of 7 bases. Germline V CDR1 and CDR2: ENHRY, SYGVKD. The CDR3 sequence is CAIGEAKNIQYF. CDR3 DNA sequence: TGTGCCATTGGTGAGGCCAAAAACATTCAGTACTTC.

The CDR3 is CASGGPQGTNGYTF. Written as DNA, the CDR3 is TGTGCCAGCGGCGGGCCGCAGGGCACAAATGGCTACACCTTC. This chain connects TRBV28 to TRBJ1-2; tentatively, D is TRBD1 (5 bases). Trimming removed 8 bases at V and 6 bases at J, with 19 bases between. The V gene's germline CDR1 is MDHEN and CDR2 SYDVKM. The CDR3 consists of 14 residues.

This clonotype showed up just once. The chain joins TRBV16 to TRBJ2-1, with 7 positions matching TRBD2. With 2 bases clipped from V and 0 bases from J, the junction kept 7 bases outside the gene matches. In germline, CDR1 is KGHSY, CDR2 FQNENV. This CDR3 comprises 17 residues. The CDR3 DNA follows: TGTGCCAGCAGCCAAAAGGCGGGGGTTCCCTCCTACAATGAGCAGTTCTTC. Protein sequence: CASSQKAGVPSYNEQFF.

This clonotype has ten or more counts. Germline and junction disagree at one end, which may indicate a read error. The rearrangement links TRBV5-1 to TRBJ2-3; no definite D call. Germline V gene data show CDR1 as SGHRS and CDR2 as YFSETQ. The CDR3 extends over 12 amino acids. The CDR3 DNA sequence: TGTGCCAGCAGCTTAAGCACAGATACGCAGTATTTT. Its protein is CASSLSTDTQYF.

The CDR3, as DNA: TGTGCCAGCAGCCCGACCTTGACAGGGCTCGGGGAGACCCAGTACTTC. Amino acids: CASSPTLTGLGETQYF. The rearrangement uses TRBV6-7 and TRBJ2-5; 7 nucleotides match TRBD1. TRBV6-7 is annotated as an ORF whose role is uncertain. V shed 6 bases, J shed 5 bases, and the junction held 15 bases outside the gene matches. This CDR3 region has 16 residues.

The chain recombines TRBV29-1 with TRBJ2-5; 9 bases align to TRBD2. CDR3 length: 13 amino acids. V was clipped by 6 bases and J by 5 bases; unmatched bases: 7. Per germline, CDR1 SQVTM and CDR2 ANQGSEA. CDR3 DNA: TGCAGCGTCCGGACTAGCGCGGAGGAGACCCAGTACTTC. Residues: CSVRTSAEETQYF.